Following are 5 T cell receptor beta chains from one sample sequenced in a study of chemoradiotherapy in HPV16-positive cancers (dated by TCRdb to between 2020 and 2023). Library prep was done by the immunoSEQ multiplex PCR assay. Imported from immuneACCESS, the table was reduced by TCRdb to in-frame sequences with V and J called. These copies leave out some clones; in studies compared against another copy, an unresolved V gene accounts for under half, and the cause of the remainder is not known. This sample lists some 10,000 clones; roughly 80% were detected once. Of the sample, around 40% falls within the top ten clones. Sequenced here: tumor tissue, sampled from a patient who underwent chemoradiotherapy. The receptors come from a human donor with HPV-associated anogenital cancer.

V and J are TRBV11-2 and TRBJ2-7, with D perhaps matching TRBD1 (6 bases). This CDR3 has 13 amino acids. Germline V CDR1 and CDR2: SGHAT, FQNNGV. V was cut by 1 base and J by 3 bases, with 7 bases left in between. CDR3 DNA sequence: TGTGCCAGCAGCTTAGGGGACAACTACGAGCAGTACGTC. Translating it yields CASSLGDNYEQYV.

This chain uses TRBV11-3 with TRBJ2-1; TRBD1 matches at 7 bases. Germline CDR1 SGHNT, CDR2 YENEEA. CDR3 size: 12 residues. Trimming removed 5 bases from V and 14 bases from J; junction bases left unmatched: 9. This CDR3 is CASSARQGEKFF. The CDR3 coding sequence is TGTGCCAGCAGCGCGAGACAGGGTGAAAAGTTCTTC.

A single count supports this clone. V and J are TRBV6-1 and TRBJ1-2; D unclear. The V end was cut by 5 bases, the J end by 8 bases, with 9 bases between. The CDR3 contains 11 residues. CDR1 and CDR2 (germline): MNHNS, SASEGT. The CDR3: CASSNRQGYTF. For the CDR3, the DNA is TGTGCCAGCAGTAATCGACAAGGCTACACCTTC.

There are a few counts of this clone. This chain uses TRBV27 with TRBJ2-3; perhaps D is TRBD1 or TRBD2 (5 bases each). CDR1 and CDR2 from the germline V gene are MNHEY and SMNVEV (reference sequence). Trimming stripped 2 bases from V and 4 bases from J, with 13 bases between. The CDR3 is 15 amino acids. In DNA form, the CDR3 reads TGTGCCAGCAGTTTAATCCGTGGGGGTTCAGATACGCAGTATTTT. Protein sequence: CASSLIRGGSDTQYF.

The genes are TRBV19 and TRBJ2-3, with TRBD2 identical over 7 bases. The CDR3 extends over 14 amino acids. J lost 2 bases, V lost 4 bases, and 3 bases had no gene match. Germline CDR1 and CDR2: LNHDA and SQIVND (reference sequence). The CDR3 loop reads CASSSLADTDTQYF. CDR3 coding DNA: TGTGCCAGTAGTAGTCTAGCGGACACAGATACGCAGTATTTT.